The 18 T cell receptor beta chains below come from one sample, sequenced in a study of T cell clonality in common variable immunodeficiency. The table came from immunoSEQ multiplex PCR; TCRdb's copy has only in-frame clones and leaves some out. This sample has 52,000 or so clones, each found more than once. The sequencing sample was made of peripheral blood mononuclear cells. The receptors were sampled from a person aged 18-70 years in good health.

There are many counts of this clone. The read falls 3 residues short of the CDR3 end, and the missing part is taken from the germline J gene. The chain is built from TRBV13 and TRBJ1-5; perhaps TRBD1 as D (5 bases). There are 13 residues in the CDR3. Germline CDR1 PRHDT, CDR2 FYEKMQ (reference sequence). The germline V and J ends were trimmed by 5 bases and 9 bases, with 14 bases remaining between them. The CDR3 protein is CASSPPTGVPQHF. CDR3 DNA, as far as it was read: TGTGCCAGCAGCCCCCCGACGGGGGTGCCC.

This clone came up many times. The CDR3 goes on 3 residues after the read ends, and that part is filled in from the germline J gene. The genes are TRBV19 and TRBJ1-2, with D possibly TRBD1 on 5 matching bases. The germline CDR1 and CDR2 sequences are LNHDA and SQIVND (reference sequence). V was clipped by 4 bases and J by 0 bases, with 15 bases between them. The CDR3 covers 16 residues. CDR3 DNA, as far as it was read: TGTGCCAGTAGTACAGGGTATAGTTTCGCTAACTATGGC. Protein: CASSTGYSFANYG. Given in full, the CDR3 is CASSTGYSFANYGYTF.

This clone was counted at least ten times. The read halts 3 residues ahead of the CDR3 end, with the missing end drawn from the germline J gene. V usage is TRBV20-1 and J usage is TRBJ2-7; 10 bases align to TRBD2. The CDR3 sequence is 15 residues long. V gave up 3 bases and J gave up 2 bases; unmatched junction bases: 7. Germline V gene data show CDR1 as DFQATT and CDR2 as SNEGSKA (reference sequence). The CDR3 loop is CSARTAGLAPYEQYF. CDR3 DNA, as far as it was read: TGCAGTGCTAGGACCGCGGGACTAGCGCCCTACGAG.

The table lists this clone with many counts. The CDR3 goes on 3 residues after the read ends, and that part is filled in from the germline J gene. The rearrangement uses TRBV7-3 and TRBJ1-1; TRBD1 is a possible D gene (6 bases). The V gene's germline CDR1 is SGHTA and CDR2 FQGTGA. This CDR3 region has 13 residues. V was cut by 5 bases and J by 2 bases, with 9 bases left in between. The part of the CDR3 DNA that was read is TGTGCCAGCAGCAAACAGGGAAACACTGAA. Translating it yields CASSKQGNTE. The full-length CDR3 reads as CASSKQGNTEAFF. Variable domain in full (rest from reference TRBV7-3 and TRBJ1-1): GAGVSQTPSNKVTEKGKYVELRCDPISGHTALYWYRQSLGQGPEFLIYFQGTGAADDSGLPNDRFFAVRPEGSVSTLKIQRTERGDSAVYLCASSKQGNTEAFFGQGTRLTVV.

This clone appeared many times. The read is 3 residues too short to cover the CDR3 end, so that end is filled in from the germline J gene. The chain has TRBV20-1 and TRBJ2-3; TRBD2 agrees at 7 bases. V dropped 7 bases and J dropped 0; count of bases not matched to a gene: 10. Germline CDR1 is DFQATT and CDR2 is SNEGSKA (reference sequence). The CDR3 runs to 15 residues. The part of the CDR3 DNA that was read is TGCAGTGGGCCTCTACTAGCGCTGAGCACAGATACG. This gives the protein CSGPLLALSTDT. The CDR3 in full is CSGPLLALSTDTQYF.

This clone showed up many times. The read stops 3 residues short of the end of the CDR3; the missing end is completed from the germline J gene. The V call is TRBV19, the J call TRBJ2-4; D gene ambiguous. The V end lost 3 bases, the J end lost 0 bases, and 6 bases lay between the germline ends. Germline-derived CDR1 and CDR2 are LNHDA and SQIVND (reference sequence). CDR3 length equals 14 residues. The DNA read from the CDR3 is TGTGCCAGTAGTATCCAGGTAGCCAAAAACATT. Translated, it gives CASSIQVAKNI. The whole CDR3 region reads CASSIQVAKNIQYF.

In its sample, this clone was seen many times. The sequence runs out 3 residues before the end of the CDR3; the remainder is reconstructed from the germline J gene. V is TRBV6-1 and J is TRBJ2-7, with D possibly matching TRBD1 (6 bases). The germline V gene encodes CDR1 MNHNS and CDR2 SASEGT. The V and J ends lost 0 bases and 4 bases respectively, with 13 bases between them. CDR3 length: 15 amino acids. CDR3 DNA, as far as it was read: TGTGCCAGCAGTGAAGCTGAAGAAGGGGGTTACGAG. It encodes CASSEAEEGGYE. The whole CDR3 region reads CASSEAEEGGYEQYF.

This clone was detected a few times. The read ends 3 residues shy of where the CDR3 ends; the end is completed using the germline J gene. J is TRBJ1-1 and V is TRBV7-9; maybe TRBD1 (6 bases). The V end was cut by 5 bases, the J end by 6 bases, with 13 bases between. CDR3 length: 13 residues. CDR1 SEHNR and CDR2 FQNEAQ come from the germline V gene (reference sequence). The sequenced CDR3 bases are TGTGCCAGCAGCCCAGGGGAATGGGCTGAA. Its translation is CASSPGEWAE. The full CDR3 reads CASSPGEWAEAFF.

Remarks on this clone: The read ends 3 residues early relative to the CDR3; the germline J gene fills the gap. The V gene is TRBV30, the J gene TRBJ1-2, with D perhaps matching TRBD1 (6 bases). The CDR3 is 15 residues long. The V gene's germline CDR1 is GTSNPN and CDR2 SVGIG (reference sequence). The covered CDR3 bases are TGTGCCTGGAGTCAGGGGTTATTTACCTACAATGAC. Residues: CAWSQGLFTYND. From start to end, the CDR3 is CAWSQGLFTYNDYTF. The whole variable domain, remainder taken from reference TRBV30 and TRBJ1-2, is SQTIHQWPATLVQPVGSPLSLECTVEGTSNPNLYWYRQAAGRGLQLLFYSVGIGQISSEVPQNLSASRPQDRQFILSSKKLLLSDSGFYLCAWSQGLFTYNDYTFGSGTRLTVV.

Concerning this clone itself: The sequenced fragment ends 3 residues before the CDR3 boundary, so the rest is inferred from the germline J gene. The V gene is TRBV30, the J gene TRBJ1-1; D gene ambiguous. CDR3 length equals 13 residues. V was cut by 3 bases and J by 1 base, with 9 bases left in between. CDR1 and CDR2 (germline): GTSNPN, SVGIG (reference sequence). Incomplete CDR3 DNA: TGTGCCTGGAGGAGGCAGTCGAACACTGAA. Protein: CAWRRQSNTE. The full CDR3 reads CAWRRQSNTEAFF. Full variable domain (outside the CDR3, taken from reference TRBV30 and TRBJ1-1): SQTIHQWPATLVQPVGSPLSLECTVEGTSNPNLYWYRQAAGRGLQLLFYSVGIGQISSEVPQNLSASRPQDRQFILSSKKLLLSDSGFYLCAWRRQSNTEAFFGQGTRLTVV.

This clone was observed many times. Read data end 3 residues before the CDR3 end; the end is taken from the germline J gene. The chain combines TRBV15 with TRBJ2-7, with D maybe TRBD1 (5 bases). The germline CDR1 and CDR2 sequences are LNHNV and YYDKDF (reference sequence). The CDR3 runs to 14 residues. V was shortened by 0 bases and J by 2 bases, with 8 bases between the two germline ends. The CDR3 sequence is CATSREGETYEQYF. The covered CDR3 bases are TGTGCCACCAGCAGAGAAGGGGAAACCTACGAG.

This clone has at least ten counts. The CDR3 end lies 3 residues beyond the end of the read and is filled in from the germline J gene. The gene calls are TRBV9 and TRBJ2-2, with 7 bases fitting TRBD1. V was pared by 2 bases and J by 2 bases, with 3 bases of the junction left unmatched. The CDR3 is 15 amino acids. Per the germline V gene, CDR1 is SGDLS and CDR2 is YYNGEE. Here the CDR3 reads CASSVGTANTGELFF. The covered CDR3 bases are TGTGCCAGCAGCGTTGGGACAGCAAACACCGGGGAG.

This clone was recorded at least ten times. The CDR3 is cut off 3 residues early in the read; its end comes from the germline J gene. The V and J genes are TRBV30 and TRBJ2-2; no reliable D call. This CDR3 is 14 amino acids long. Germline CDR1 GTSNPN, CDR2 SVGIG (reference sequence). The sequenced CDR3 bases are TGTGCCTGGAGTGTATCGGGTTCTAATGAAAAG. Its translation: CAWSVSGSNEK. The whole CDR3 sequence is CAWSVSGSNEKLFF.

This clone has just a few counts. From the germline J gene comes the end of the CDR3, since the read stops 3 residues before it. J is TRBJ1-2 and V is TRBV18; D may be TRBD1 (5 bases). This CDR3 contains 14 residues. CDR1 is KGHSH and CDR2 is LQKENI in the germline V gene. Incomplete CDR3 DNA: TGTGCCAGCTCACCAGCGTTAGCGGACAATGAC. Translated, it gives CASSPALADND. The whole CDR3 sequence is CASSPALADNDYTF.

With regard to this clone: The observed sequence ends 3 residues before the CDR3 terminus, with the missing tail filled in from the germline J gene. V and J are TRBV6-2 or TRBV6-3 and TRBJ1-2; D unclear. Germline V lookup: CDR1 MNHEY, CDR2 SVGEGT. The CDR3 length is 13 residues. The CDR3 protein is CASSYSHTYPYTF. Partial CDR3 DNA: TGTGCCAGCAGTTACTCTCACACATACCCC.

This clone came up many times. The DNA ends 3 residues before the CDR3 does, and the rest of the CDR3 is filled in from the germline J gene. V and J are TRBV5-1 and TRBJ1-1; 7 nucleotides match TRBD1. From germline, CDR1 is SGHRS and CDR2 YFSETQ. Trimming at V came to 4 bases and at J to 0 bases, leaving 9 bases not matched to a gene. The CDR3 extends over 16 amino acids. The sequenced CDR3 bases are TGCGCCAGCAGCCCAAGGGACAGTCACATGAACACTGAA. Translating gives CASSPRDSHMNTE. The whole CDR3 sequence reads CASSPRDSHMNTEAFF.

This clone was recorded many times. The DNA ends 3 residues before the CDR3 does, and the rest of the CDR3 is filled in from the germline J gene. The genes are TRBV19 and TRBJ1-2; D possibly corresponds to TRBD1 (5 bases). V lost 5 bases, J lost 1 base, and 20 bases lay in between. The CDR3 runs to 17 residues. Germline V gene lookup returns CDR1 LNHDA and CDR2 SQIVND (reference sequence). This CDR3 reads CASSPTLGQRINYGYTF. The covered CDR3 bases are TGTGCCAGTAGTCCGACCCTTGGACAAAGAATTAACTATGGC.

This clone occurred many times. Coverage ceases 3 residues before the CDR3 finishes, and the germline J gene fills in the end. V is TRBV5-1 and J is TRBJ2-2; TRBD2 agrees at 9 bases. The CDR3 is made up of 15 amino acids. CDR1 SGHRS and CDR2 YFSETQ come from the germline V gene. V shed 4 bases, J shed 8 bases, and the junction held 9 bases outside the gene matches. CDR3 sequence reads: CASSISTSGKGELFF. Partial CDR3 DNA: TGCGCCAGCAGCATATCGACTAGCGGAAAGGGGGAG.